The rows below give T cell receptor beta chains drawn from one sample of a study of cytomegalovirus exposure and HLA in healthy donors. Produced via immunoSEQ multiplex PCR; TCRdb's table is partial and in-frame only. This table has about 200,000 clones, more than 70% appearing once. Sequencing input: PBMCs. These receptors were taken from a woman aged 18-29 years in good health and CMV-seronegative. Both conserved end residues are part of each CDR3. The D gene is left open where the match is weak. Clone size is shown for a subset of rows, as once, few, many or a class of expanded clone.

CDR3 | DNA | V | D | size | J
CASSPPFTGNQPQHF | TGTGCCAGCTCACCGCCATTCACAGGCAATCAGCCCCAGCATTTT | TRBV18 | - | - | TRBJ1-5
CASSATFGQGNEKLFF | TGTGCCAGCAGTGCAACTTTTGGACAGGGGAATGAAAAACTGTTTTTT | TRBV25-1 | TRBD1 | - | TRBJ1-4
CASISYSSTDTQYF | TGTGCCAGTATATCGTACAGCAGCACAGATACGCAGTATTTT | TRBV2 | - | - | TRBJ2-3
CAWNPAGGLQFF | TGTGCCTGGAACCCAGCGGGGGGCCTCCAGTTCTTC | TRBV30 | TRBD2 | - | TRBJ2-1
CASSWDSKDTQYF | TGTGCCAGCAGCTGGGACAGTAAAGATACGCAGTATTTT | TRBV7-7 | TRBD1 | - | TRBJ2-3
CASRQGVWTEAFF | TGTGCCAGCAGACAGGGGGTCTGGACTGAAGCTTTCTTT | TRBV27 | TRBD1 | - | TRBJ1-1
CATSRVANYGYTF | TGTGCCACCAGCAGAGTAGCTAACTATGGCTACACCTTC | TRBV15 | - | - | TRBJ1-2
CASSFIGTEAFF | TGTGCCAGTAGTTTTATCGGCACTGAAGCTTTCTTT | TRBV19 | - | - | TRBJ1-1
CASSLFRGYEQYF | TGTGCCAGCAGCTTGTTTAGGGGCTACGAGCAGTACTTC | TRBV5-4 | - | - | TRBJ2-7
CASSEYIAIEAFF | TGTGCCAGCAGTGAATATATAGCCATAGAAGCTTTCTTT | TRBV6-1 | - | - | TRBJ1-1
CASSPRALNEQFF | TGTGCCAGCAGCCCCAGGGCCCTCAATGAGCAGTTCTTC | TRBV6-5 | - | - | TRBJ2-1
CASTYSGRASYEQYF | TGTGCCAGCACCTACAGCGGGAGGGCCTCCTACGAGCAGTACTTC | TRBV28 | TRBD2 | - | TRBJ2-7
CASSLGQGPGAEAFF | TGCGCCAGCAGCTTAGGACAGGGCCCCGGCGCTGAAGCTTTCTTT | TRBV5-1 | TRBD1 | - | TRBJ1-1
CASSQRGAGDTQYF | TGCGCCAGCTCCCAGCGGGGGGCGGGGGATACGCAGTATTTT | TRBV5-1 | TRBD2 | once | TRBJ2-3
CASSQLGLANNEQFF | TGCGCCAGCAGCCAATTGGGACTAGCGAACAATGAGCAGTTCTTC | TRBV4-1 | TRBD2 | once | TRBJ2-1
CAISEPRVTYEQYF | TGTGCCATCAGTGAGCCCAGGGTCACCTACGAGCAGTACTTC | TRBV10-3 | - | - | TRBJ2-7
CASSPTGFANYGYTF | TGTGCCAGCAGCCCGACAGGTTTTGCTAACTATGGCTACACCTTC | TRBV7-3 | - | - | TRBJ1-2
CATSRADTEAFF | TGTGCCACCAGCAGAGCAGACACTGAAGCTTTCTTT | TRBV15 | - | - | TRBJ1-1
CASSVTSSAQYF | TGTGCCAGCAGCGTAACTAGCTCGGCGCAGTATTTT | TRBV5-6 | - | - | TRBJ2-3
CASSGRLAGEQYF | TGCGCCAGCAGCGGGAGACTAGCGGGGGAGCAGTACTTC | TRBV4-1 | TRBD2 | once | TRBJ2-7
CASRTGSAGNTIYF | TGTGCCAGCAGGACAGGGAGTGCTGGAAACACCATATATTTT | TRBV28 | TRBD1 | once | TRBJ1-3
CASSEAPRGNYGYTF | TGTGCCAGCAGTGAAGCACCCAGGGGGAACTATGGCTACACCTTC | TRBV2 | TRBD1 | - | TRBJ1-2
CASSPRTGNTGELFF | TGTGCCAGCAGCCCTCGGACAGGGAATACCGGGGAGCTGTTTTTT | TRBV9 | TRBD1 | once | TRBJ2-2
CASSETGRPNEQFF | TGTGCCAGCAGTGAGACAGGGCGGCCCAATGAGCAGTTCTTC | TRBV6-1 | TRBD1 | once | TRBJ2-1
CASSLGTSGRADEQFF | TGTGCCAGCAGCTTAGGGACTAGCGGGAGGGCCGATGAGCAGTTCTTC | TRBV7-6 | TRBD2 | - | TRBJ2-1
CASSDRKETQYF | TGTGCCAGCAGCGACAGGAAAGAGACCCAGTACTTC | TRBV5-4 | - | - | TRBJ2-5
CASSPGVTDTQYF | TGTGCCAGCAGCCCAGGGGTGACAGATACGCAGTATTTT | TRBV11-3 | - | - | TRBJ2-3
CASSLGSSGTYNEQFF | TGCGCCAGCAGCTTGGGGTCTAGCGGGACTTACAATGAGCAGTTCTTC | TRBV5-1 | TRBD2 | - | TRBJ2-1
CASKVRQTNTGELFF | TGCGCCAGCAAGGTTCGACAGACAAACACCGGGGAGCTGTTTTTT | TRBV5-1 | - | - | TRBJ2-2
CASSVTDTQYF | TGTGCCAGCAGCGTAACAGATACGCAGTATTTT | TRBV11-2 | - | - | TRBJ2-3
CASSGKDNEQFF | TGTGCTTCAAGCGGGAAAGACAATGAGCAGTTCTTC | TRBV27 | TRBD2 | - | TRBJ2-1
CASSLRIGGSETQYF | TGCGCCAGCAGCCTCCGGATTGGGGGCTCCGAGACCCAGTACTTC | TRBV5-1 | - | - | TRBJ2-5
CASRGEGISTGELFF | TGCGCCAGCAGGGGAGAAGGGATATCGACCGGGGAGCTGTTTTTT | TRBV5-1 | - | - | TRBJ2-2
CASSLGMGGSYQETQYF | TGTGCCAGCAGCTTAGGAATGGGGGGATCGTACCAAGAGACCCAGTACTTC | TRBV11-3 | - | - | TRBJ2-5
CASRPGSDTEAFF | TGTGCCAGCAGACCCGGCAGCGACACTGAAGCTTTCTTT | TRBV27 | - | - | TRBJ1-1
CASSVAGKGPYEQYF | TGTGCCAGCAGCGTCGCTGGAAAGGGGCCCTACGAGCAGTACTTC | TRBV9 | - | once | TRBJ2-7
CASSLALGGTYEQYF | TGTGCCAGCAGCTTAGCGTTAGGGGGAACCTACGAGCAGTACTTC | TRBV7-6 | - | - | TRBJ2-7
CASSLETSGMVNEQFF | TGTGCCAGCAGCCTAGAGACTAGCGGGATGGTCAATGAGCAGTTCTTC | TRBV7-6 | TRBD2 | - | TRBJ2-1
CASSLATGKETQYF | TGTGCCAGCAGCTTAGCAACAGGAAAAGAGACCCAGTACTTC | TRBV7-2 | - | - | TRBJ2-5